This T cell receptor beta chain originates from a study of Graves' ophthalmopathy and Graves' hyperthyroidism. Broader study findings: The model achieved about 64% sensitivity and approximately 74% specificity for ophthalmopathy progression. Most thyroid-expanded clonotypes exceeding 0.001 frequency were also found in blood.

Beta-chain TCR CDR3 regions were amplified from RNA transcripts. Second-round multiplex PCR came after a first-round RT-PCR that employed HTBI primers. TCRdb re-analysed the multiplex PCR reads in MiXCR, keeping a single row per CDR3 protein. This sample yields approximately 210,000 distinct CDR3 sequences, of which just under 30% are seen a single time; approximately 8.6% belongs to the top ten. This clonotype showed up many times. Antigen specificity is unknown. The germline V and J ends were trimmed by 6 bases and 1 base, with 12 bases remaining between them. Germline V gives CDR1 MNHNS, CDR2 SASEGT. CDR3 length: 14 amino acids. Ophthalmopathy in the donors was of moderate-to-severe activity, with CAS ≥3, NOSPECS ≥4 and duration under 3 months. Clinical symptoms, serum thyroxine, TRAb, thyroid ultrasound and orbital computed tomography were relied on for diagnosis.

This TCR was sampled from a man aged 50-59 years with Graves' ophthalmopathy. Specimen: peripheral blood. V gene TRBV6-1 combines with J gene TRBJ2-5; tentative D call: TRBD2 (6 bases). The CDR3 bases are TGTGCCAGCAGAATGGGCGGGGTCCAAGAGACCCAGTACTTC. It specifies CASRMGGVQETQYF.